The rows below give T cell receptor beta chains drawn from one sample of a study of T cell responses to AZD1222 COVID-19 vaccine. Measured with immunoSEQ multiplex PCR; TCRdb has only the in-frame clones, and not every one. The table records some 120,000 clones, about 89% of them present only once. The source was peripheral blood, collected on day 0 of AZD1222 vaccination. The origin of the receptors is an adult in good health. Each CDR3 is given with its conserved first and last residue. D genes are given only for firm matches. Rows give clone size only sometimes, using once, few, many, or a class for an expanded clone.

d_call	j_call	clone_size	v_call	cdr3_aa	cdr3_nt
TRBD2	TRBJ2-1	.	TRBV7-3	CASSLLAGAYNEQFF	TGTGCCAGCAGCCTGCTAGCGGGAGCCTACAATGAGCAGTTCTTC
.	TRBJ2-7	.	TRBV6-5	CASTRGTSYEQYF	TGTGCCAGCACCCGCGGGACGTCCTACGAGCAGTACTTC
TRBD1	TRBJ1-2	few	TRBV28	CASSLRTGGGYGYTF	TGTGCCAGCAGTCTTCGGACAGGGGGCGGCTATGGCTACACCTTC
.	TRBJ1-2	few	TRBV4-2	CASSPHSKPREDYGYTF	TGTGCCAGCAGCCCTCATTCTAAGCCCCGGGAGGACTATGGCTACACCTTC
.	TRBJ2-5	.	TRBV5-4	CASSRDKETQYF	TGTGCCAGCAGCAGGGACAAAGAGACCCAGTACTTC
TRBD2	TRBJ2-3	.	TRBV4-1	CASSQEKGTSGTDTQYF	TGCGCCAGCAGCCAAGAAAAGGGTACTAGCGGTACAGATACGCAGTATTTT
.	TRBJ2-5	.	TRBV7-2	CASSFLTGVGETQYF	TGTGCCAGCAGCTTCCTTACGGGAGTGGGGGAGACCCAGTACTTC
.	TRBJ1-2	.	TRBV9	CASSVSGGRDYGYTF	TGTGCCAGCAGCGTCTCCGGGGGGCGCGACTATGGCTACACCTTC
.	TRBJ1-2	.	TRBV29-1	CSVVGDAGYTF	TGCAGCGTTGTGGGGGACGCTGGCTACACCTTC
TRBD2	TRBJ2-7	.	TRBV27	CASSPNGGEQYF	TGTGCCAGCAGCCCAAACGGGGGGGAGCAGTACTTC
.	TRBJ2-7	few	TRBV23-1	CASSQRQARSSYEQYF	TGCGCCAGCAGTCAACGACAGGCAAGGAGCTCCTACGAGCAGTACTTC
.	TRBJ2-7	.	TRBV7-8	CASSLAGAWSYEQYF	TGTGCCAGCAGCTTAGCGGGGGCCTGGTCCTACGAGCAGTACTTC
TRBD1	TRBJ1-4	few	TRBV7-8	CASSGGDRDEKLFF	TGTGCCAGCAGCGGTGGGGACAGGGATGAAAAACTGTTTTTT
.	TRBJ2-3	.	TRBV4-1	CASGRGPLKTDTQYF	TGCGCCAGCGGGAGGGGGCCTCTCAAAACAGATACGCAGTATTTT
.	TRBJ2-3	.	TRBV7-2	CASSLPTTTDTQYF	TGTGCCAGCAGCTTACCAACTACTACAGATACGCAGTATTTT
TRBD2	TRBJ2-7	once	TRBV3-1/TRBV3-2	CASSQFFGIAGNEQYF	TGTGCCAGCAGCCAATTCTTCGGAATAGCGGGAAACGAGCAGTACTTC
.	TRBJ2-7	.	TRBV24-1	CATSDPQGYEQYF	TGTGCCACCAGTGATCCCCAGGGTTACGAGCAGTACTTC